These 17 T cell receptor beta chains share one sample of origin, sequenced in a study of spatial heterogeneity in lung cancer. The time point denotes: sample taken at primary tumor resection. The sequenced material consisted of unsorted whole RNA from tumor, nontumor lung or frozen PBMC. TCRdb itself ran the 5' RACE reads through MiXCR, one entry per CDR3 protein. The data show around 40,000 distinct CDR3 sequences, less than 6% seen once. Sample: PBMCs, taken at surgery. Receptor source: a male donor with early-stage non-small cell lung cancer.

This clonotype was counted at least ten times. The chain carries TRBV20-1 and TRBJ1-6; TRBD1 is a possible D gene (6 bases). V gave up 3 bases and J gave up 1 base, with 16 bases separating them. Germline lookup yields CDR1 DFQATT and CDR2 SNEGSKA (reference sequence). This CDR3 has 17 amino acids. Here the CDR3 DNA reads TGCAGTGCTAGTTATGGGGGCTCAAGGTCCTATAATTCACCCCTCCACTTT. Amino acids: CSASYGGSRSYNSPLHF.

The chain joins TRBV30 to TRBJ1-5; D is unclear. The CDR3 consists of 13 residues. In germline, CDR1 is GTSNPN, CDR2 SVGIG (reference sequence). V lost 5 bases and J 2 bases, leaving 10 bases between the germline ends. The CDR3: CAWGREGNQPQHF. The CDR3 DNA reads TGTGCCTGGGGAAGGGAGGGCAATCAGCCCCAGCATTTT.

This clonotype has a count of ten or more. This chain joins TRBV12-3 or TRBV12-4 and TRBJ2-1; 13 nucleotides agree with TRBD2. This CDR3 is 15 amino acids long. V shed 3 bases, J shed 9 bases, and the junction held 5 bases outside the gene matches. The CDR3 loop is CASSFTSGGAGEQFF. In DNA form, the CDR3 reads TGTGCCAGCAGTTTTACTAGCGGGGGGGCAGGTGAGCAGTTCTTC.

This clonotype was counted ten times or more. This chain links TRBV7-3 with TRBJ2-7, with TRBD1 identical over 9 bases. Germline V gene sequence: CDR1 SGHTA, CDR2 FQGTGA. After removal of 4 bases from V and 3 bases from J, the junction contained 13 bases not matched to a gene. The CDR3 runs to 17 residues. The CDR3 spells CASSSVSGTGISYEQYF. The CDR3 DNA reads as TGTGCCAGCAGCTCAGTTTCCGGGACAGGGATTAGCTACGAGCAGTACTTC.

This clonotype was seen at least ten times. The V call is TRBV7-8, the J call TRBJ2-7; 7 bases map to TRBD1. This CDR3 region has 15 residues. The V gene's germline CDR1 is SGHVS and CDR2 FQNEAQ. The trim removed 1 base at V and 7 bases at J, leaving 10 bases unmatched. CDR3 in amino acids: CASSLGQGNLVEQYF. CDR3 coding DNA: TGTGCCAGCAGCTTAGGACAGGGAAATCTCGTAGAGCAGTACTTC. The entire variable domain, with the rest obtained from reference TRBV7-8 and TRBJ2-7, is as follows: GAGVSQSPRYKVAKRGQDVALRCDPISGHVSLFWYQQALGQGPEFLTYFQNEAQLDKSGLPSDRFFAERPEGSVSTLKIQRTQQEDSAVYLCASSLGQGNLVEQYFGPGTRLTVT.

In its sample, this clonotype was seen many times. The J gene is TRBJ1-4, the V gene TRBV28; 7 bases align to TRBD1. Losses at the gene ends were 3 bases for V and 11 bases for J; bases not matched to a gene: 6. The CDR3 is 13 amino acids. The germline gives CDR1 MDHEN, CDR2 SYDVKM. CDR3 residues: CASSLFDRVKLFF. In DNA, the CDR3 is TGTGCCAGCAGTTTGTTCGACAGGGTGAAACTGTTTTTT.

This chain joins TRBV29-1 and TRBJ1-5; 11 positions match TRBD1. V shed 4 bases, J shed 5 bases, and the junction held 1 base outside the gene matches. CDR3 length: 13 amino acids. The germline CDR1 and CDR2 sequences are SQVTM and ANQGSEA. Written as DNA, the CDR3 is TGCAGCGTTGGGACAGGGGGCGATCAGCCCCAGCATTTT. Its protein is CSVGTGGDQPQHF. The full variable domain, in which reference TRBV29-1 and TRBJ1-5 provide the parts outside the CDR3, is SAVISQKPSRDICQRGTSLTIQCQVDSQVTMMFWYRQQPGQSLTLIATANQGSEATYESGFVIDKFPISRPNLTFSTLTVSNMSPEDSSIYLCSVGTGGDQPQHFGDGTRLSIL.

The chain joins TRBV2 to TRBJ1-5; D is uncertain. The CDR3 is made up of 15 amino acids. Germline-derived CDR1 and CDR2 are SNHLY and FYNNEI. V gave up 6 bases and J gave up 1 base, with 13 bases separating them. The CDR3: CASSTHLGSNQPQHF. For the CDR3, the DNA is TGTGCCAGCAGCACCCACCTTGGGAGCAATCAGCCCCAGCATTTT.

This chain links TRBV10-3 with TRBJ2-2; tentative D call: TRBD2 (8 bases). The CDR3 spans 15 residues. V lost 6 bases and J 3 bases, leaving 14 bases between the germline ends. Germline loops: CDR1 ENHRY, CDR2 SYGVKD. The CDR3 loop is CAISPGGLDTGELFF. CDR3 sequence (DNA): TGTGCCATCAGCCCAGGGGGACTAGACACCGGGGAGCTGTTTTTT.

There are many counts of this clonotype. The V call is TRBV7-6, the J call TRBJ2-5; D is uncertain. The V gene lost 5 bases and the J gene lost 1 base, with 11 bases spanning the gap. Germline V gene data show CDR1 as SGHVS and CDR2 as FNYEAQ. The CDR3 totals 14 residues. Here the CDR3 DNA reads TGTGCCAGCAGCCGAGGCGTGTTCCAAGAGACCCAGTACTTC. This encodes CASSRGVFQETQYF.

This clonotype was observed a few times. The chain joins TRBV4-1 to TRBJ2-1, with 9 bases matching TRBD1. The CDR3 totals 17 residues. The germline gives CDR1 MGHRA, CDR2 YSYEKL. With 4 bases clipped from V and 3 bases from J, the junction kept 10 bases outside the gene matches. The DNA for the CDR3 is TGCGCCAGCAGCCGCCTTTACGGGACAGGGCACTACAATGAGCAGTTCTTC. Translation: CASSRLYGTGHYNEQFF.

This clonotype was detected ten times or more. The rearrangement uses TRBV28 and TRBJ2-7; D is possibly TRBD1 (6 bases). V was pared by 2 bases and J by 2 bases, with 16 bases between. CDR1 and CDR2 from the germline V gene are MDHEN and SYDVKM. This CDR3 spans 16 amino acids. This CDR3 reads CASSLRPGHRPYEQYF. CDR3 DNA sequence: TGTGCCAGCAGTTTACGGCCGGGACACAGACCCTACGAGCAGTACTTC. Together with reference TRBV28 and TRBJ2-7, the CDR3 gives the full variable domain: DVKVTQSSRYLVKRTGEKVFLECVQDMDHENMFWYRQDPGLGLRLIYFSYDVKMKEKGDIPEGYSVSREKKERFSLILESASTNQTSMYLCASSLRPGHRPYEQYFGPGTRLTVT.

The gene calls are TRBV25-1 and TRBJ2-1; 9 nucleotides align to TRBD1. Germline-derived CDR1 and CDR2 are MGHDK and SYGVNS. This CDR3 has 14 amino acids. The V and J ends lost 9 bases and 8 bases, in that order; junction bases with no gene match: 11. The CDR3 bases are TGTGCCAGTAGTACGGGACAGGGTGCATATGAGCAGTTCTTC. Its protein product is CASSTGQGAYEQFF. Using reference TRBV25-1 and TRBJ2-1 for the parts outside the CDR3, the full variable domain is EADIYQTPRYLVIGTGKKITLECSQTMGHDKMYWYQQDPGMELHLIHYSYGVNSTEKGDLSSESTVSRIRTEHFPLTLESARPSHTSQYLCASSTGQGAYEQFFGPGTRLTVL.

The table lists this clonotype with many counts. J is TRBJ2-1 and V is TRBV10-1; the match to TRBD1 covers 9 bases. This CDR3 has 14 amino acids. V shed 6 bases, J shed 9 bases, and the junction held 9 bases outside the gene matches. CDR1 WNHNN and CDR2 SYGVQD come from the germline V gene (reference sequence). CDR3 coding DNA: TGCGCCAGCAGCCTACGGACAGGGGATGGTGAGCAGTTCTTC. The encoded protein is CASSLRTGDGEQFF.

There are many counts of this clonotype. The rearrangement joins TRBV9 to TRBJ1-5, with 7 bases aligning to TRBD1. Trimming took 4 bases from V and 3 from J; bases not matched to a gene: 4. This CDR3 is 14 amino acids long. Germline loops: CDR1 SGDLS, CDR2 YYNGEE. The CDR3 here is CASSMGTVNQPQHF. The CDR3 DNA reads TGTGCCAGCAGCATGGGGACAGTCAATCAGCCCCAGCATTTT. Looking up the rest from reference TRBV9 and TRBJ1-5 gives the full variable domain: DSGVTQTPKHLITATGQRVTLRCSPRSGDLSVYWYQQSLDQGLQFLIQYYNGEERAKGNILERFSAQQFPDLHSELNLSSLELGDSALYFCASSMGTVNQPQHFGDGTRLSIL.

In this sample, this clonotype turned up many times. The V gene is TRBV2, the J gene TRBJ2-7; 9 positions match TRBD1. The CDR3 loop spans 13 amino acids. With 6 bases clipped from V and 3 bases from J, the junction kept 3 bases outside the gene matches. The V gene's germline CDR1 is SNHLY and CDR2 FYNNEI. This CDR3 reads CASRGTGSYEQYF. In nucleotides, the CDR3 is TGTGCCAGCAGGGGGACAGGGAGCTACGAGCAGTACTTC.

This clonotype showed up just a few times. V and J are TRBV6-1 and TRBJ1-2; 11 nucleotides align to TRBD1. The germline CDR1 and CDR2 sequences are MNHNS and SASEGT. With 3 bases clipped from V and 3 bases from J, the junction kept 3 bases outside the gene matches. CDR3 length: 15 residues. In DNA form, the CDR3 reads TGTGCCAGCAGTGAGGACAGGGGGCGATACTATGGCTACACCTTC. It yields the protein CASSEDRGRYYGYTF.